One and the same sample provided the 12 T cell receptor beta chains below, sequenced in a study of blood T cell repertoires in COVID-19. Method: immunoSEQ multiplex PCR; TCRdb's copy keeps in-frame clones and lacks some. The repertoire holds about 290,000 clones, with roughly 90% as singletons. Input material: peripheral blood. The receptor source for this set is a woman aged 30 to 39 with COVID-19, enrolled during active disease.

This rearrangement joins TRBV5-6 to TRBJ2-7, with D unclear. Germline V gives CDR1 SGHDT, CDR2 YYEEEE. This CDR3 comprises 12 residues. The V end was cut by 6 bases, the J end by 2 bases, with 9 bases between. The CDR3: CASTSEAYEQYF. CDR3 DNA sequence: TGTGCCAGCACCTCTGAGGCCTACGAGCAGTACTTC.

This rearrangement joins TRBV9 to TRBJ2-1, with TRBD2 as a possible D gene (5 bases). The CDR3 totals 14 residues. Germline V lookup: CDR1 SGDLS, CDR2 YYNGEE. V shed 1 base and J shed 5 bases, with 10 bases lying between them. The CDR3 DNA reads TGTGCCAGCAGCGTAAAGCGGAGCGACAATGAGCAGTTCTTC. This codes for CASSVKRSDNEQFF.

The chain is built from TRBV2 and TRBJ2-7, with D perhaps matching TRBD2 (6 bases). This CDR3 is built from 11 residues. Trimming cost V 7 bases and J 4 bases, with 8 bases left between them. Germline CDR1 is SNHLY and CDR2 is FYNNEI. CDR3: CASKEGYEQYF. CDR3 nucleotide sequence: TGTGCCAGCAAGGAGGGATACGAGCAGTACTTC.

This clone was seen just once. The chain links TRBV5-1 to TRBJ2-2, with D maybe TRBD1 (5 bases). CDR1 is SGHRS and CDR2 is YFSETQ in the germline V gene. The CDR3 sequence is 15 residues long. Trimming removed 5 bases from V and 2 bases from J, with 13 bases in between. In nucleotides, the CDR3 is TGCGCCAGCAGTTCGGGCAGGGTAAACACCGGGGAGCTGTTTTTT. This encodes CASSSGRVNTGELFF.

This chain connects TRBV11-2 to TRBJ2-3, with D perhaps TRBD2 (6 bases). This CDR3 is 15 amino acids long. V dropped 4 bases and J dropped 0 bases, with 11 bases sitting between them. From germline, CDR1 is SGHAT and CDR2 FQNNGV. CDR3 loop: CASSYPGTSTDTQYF. The CDR3 DNA is TGTGCCAGCAGCTATCCCGGGACTAGCACAGATACGCAGTATTTT. Variable domain in full (rest from reference TRBV11-2 and TRBJ2-3): EAGVAQSPRYKIIEKRQSVAFWCNPISGHATLYWYQQILGQGPKLLIQFQNNGVVDDSQLPKDRFSAERLKGVDSTLKIQPAKLEDSAVYLCASSYPGTSTDTQYFGPGTRLTVL.

The chain links TRBV5-6 to TRBJ2-7; D might be TRBD2 (6 bases). This CDR3 contains 14 residues. Germline lookup yields CDR1 SGHDT and CDR2 YYEEEE. V was pared by 1 base and J by 3 bases, with 11 bases between. The CDR3 loop is CASSLPGLNYEQYF. The CDR3 coding sequence is TGTGCCAGCAGCTTGCCGGGACTGAACTACGAGCAGTACTTC.

The V call is TRBV28, the J call TRBJ1-2; TRBD1 might be the D (5 bases). This CDR3 is 12 amino acids long. The ends were cut back, 9 bases at V and 8 bases at J, with 16 bases in the middle. Germline V CDR1 and CDR2: MDHEN, SYDVKM. The CDR3, as DNA: TGTGCCAGGGGGCCGGAGGGATTGGGCTACACCTTC. Translation gives CARGPEGLGYTF.

This sequence joins TRBV29-1 and TRBJ2-7; a weak D match, TRBD2 (5 bases). The CDR3 contains 12 residues. V was trimmed by 8 bases and J by 7 bases, leaving 18 bases between them. CDR1 is SQVTM and CDR2 is ANQGSEA in the germline V gene. Here the CDR3 DNA reads TGCAGCCTGCTCGGCCGGGGTGAAGAGCAGTACTTC. It specifies CSLLGRGEEQYF.

The chain joins TRBV28 to TRBJ2-1; 10 bases line up with TRBD2. CDR1 MDHEN and CDR2 SYDVKM come from the germline V gene. V lost 7 bases and J lost 2; bases outside the gene matches: 5. CDR3 length: 15 residues. The CDR3 loop reads CASTTGLATYNEQFF. The CDR3 DNA follows: TGTGCCAGCACTACGGGACTAGCGACCTACAATGAGCAGTTCTTC.

V gene TRBV12-3 or TRBV12-4 combines with J gene TRBJ1-1; 9 bases line up with TRBD1. V gave up 4 bases and J gave up 5 bases; unmatched junction bases: 2. The CDR3 has 13 residues. The CDR3 spells CASSYRGRTEAFF. The CDR3 DNA reads TGTGCCAGCAGTTACAGGGGGCGGACTGAAGCTTTCTTT.

The CDR3 region has the DNA TGTGCCAGCAGCCTTCGCCGGGACAAAAAGAACACTGAAGCTTTCTTT. Translating it yields CASSLRRDKKNTEAFF. The chain links TRBV7-9 to TRBJ1-1; maybe TRBD1 (6 bases). Looked up from germline, CDR1 is SEHNR and CDR2 is FQNEAQ (reference sequence). Trimming pared 5 bases from V and 1 base from J, leaving 17 bases between. This CDR3 is 16 amino acids long.

V is TRBV5-1 and J is TRBJ2-5, with D maybe TRBD2 (7 bases). Germline V gene lookup returns CDR1 SGHRS and CDR2 YFSETQ. The CDR3 extends over 16 amino acids. Deletions cut 6 bases from V and 2 bases from J, with 20 bases between. This CDR3 reads CASKSRGGRQQETQYF. In nucleotides, the CDR3 is TGCGCCAGCAAGTCCAGGGGAGGGAGGCAACAAGAGACCCAGTACTTC. Based on the CDR3 plus reference TRBV5-1 and TRBJ2-5, the full variable domain is KAGVTQTPRYLIKTRGQQVTLSCSPISGHRSVSWYQQTPGQGLQFLFEYFSETQRNKGNFPGRFSGRQFSNSRSEMNVSTLELGDSALYLCASKSRGGRQQETQYFGPGTRLLVL.